The clone carrying this T cell receptor (beta chain) came up a few times. Primed by a sample-barcoded 5' primer and a J-beta primer mix, a second PCR proceeded for about 7 to 11 cycles. MiXCR, applied by TCRdb to the 5' RACE reads, yields one record per CDR3 protein. In the table there are over a million distinct CDR3 sequences, under 55% of which are singletons. This sample is drawn from a study of blood T cells in healthy people across ages. The ends lost 3 bases at V and 4 bases at J; junction bases unmatched: 11. CDR1 and CDR2 (germline): DFQATT, SNEGSKA (reference sequence). The CDR3 sequence is 16 residues long.

Material for sequencing was blood. This chain connects TRBV20-1 to TRBJ2-1; 8 bases fit TRBD2. The clonotype comes from a woman aged 55-75 years in good health. The CDR3 bases are TGCAGTGCTAGTGGTAGCGGGGCCAAAGGGTACAATGAGCAGTTCTTC. This sequence encodes CSASGSGAKGYNEQFF.